The 29 T cell receptor beta chains in this list originate from one sample, sequenced in a study of OX40 agonist ivuxolimab in advanced cancers. Data came from immunoSEQ multiplex PCR; TCRdb stores just in-frame clones and leaves some out. The repertoire holds 40,000 or so clones, with 65% to 85% as singletons. Here the sequenced sample was CD4+ or CD8+ T cells sorted from blood, taken in a trial of the OX40 agonist ivuxolimab. All receptors derive from an adult with an advanced solid tumor such as melanoma, head and neck, liver or kidney cancer.

The rearrangement joins TRBV7-2 to TRBJ2-3; 8 nucleotides agree with TRBD1. Germline assignment: CDR1 SGHTA and CDR2 FQGNSA. The CDR3 loop spans 14 amino acids. V gave up 5 bases and J gave up 10 bases; unmatched junction bases: 11. CDR3 sequence reads: CASSQPGQDNPQYF. In nucleotides, the CDR3 is TGTGCCAGCAGCCAACCGGGACAGGATAATCCGCAGTATTTT.

This clone has a single count. Other DNA sequences in this sample translate to the same CDR3. The V and J genes are TRBV29-1 and TRBJ2-1, with D uncertain. Germline-derived CDR1 and CDR2 are SQVTM and ANQGSEA. Deletions cut 3 bases from V and 0 bases from J, with 3 bases between. The CDR3 spans 12 residues. The CDR3 coding sequence is TGCAGCGTTGACAGCTCCTACAATGAGCAGTTCTTC. Encoded protein: CSVDSSYNEQFF.

This chain links TRBV7-9 with TRBJ1-4; D may be TRBD1 (6 bases). This CDR3 is built from 13 residues. Germline V gives CDR1 SEHNR, CDR2 FQNEAQ (reference sequence). V was shortened by 6 bases and J by 4 bases, with 9 bases between the two germline ends. CDR3 in amino acids: CASRTGFNEKLFF. In nucleotides, the CDR3 is TGTGCCAGCAGAACAGGGTTTAATGAAAAACTGTTTTTT.

The rearrangement uses TRBV11-2 and TRBJ2-5, with a tentative D call TRBD2 (5 bases). The CDR3 is 15 residues long. Germline V gene data show CDR1 as SGHAT and CDR2 as FQNNGV. V lost 3 bases and J lost 2, with 13 bases in between. CDR3 bases: TGTGCCAGCAGCTTGGAGGCGGGCCAACAAGAGACCCAGTACTTC. Translation: CASSLEAGQQETQYF.

V gene TRBV7-6 combines with J gene TRBJ1-3; D is possibly TRBD1 (5 bases). V lost 4 bases, J lost 4 bases, and 17 bases lay in between. The CDR3 is 16 residues long. CDR1 SGHVS and CDR2 FNYEAQ come from the germline V gene. As DNA, the CDR3 is TGTGCCAGCAGCTCTAGTCGACAGCCTTGGGGAAACACCATATATTTT. This translates into CASSSSRQPWGNTIYF.

The rearrangement joins TRBV5-1 to TRBJ2-1; TRBD2 is a possible D gene (6 bases). With 2 bases removed from V and 0 bases from J, the gap between germline ends came to 12 bases. This CDR3 is built from 16 residues. CDR1 is SGHRS and CDR2 is YFSETQ in the germline V gene. In DNA form, the CDR3 reads TGCGCCAGCAGCTTTGGGAGGACAACCTCCTACAATGAGCAGTTCTTC. Translated, it gives CASSFGRTTSYNEQFF.

V is TRBV6-1 and J is TRBJ1-6; TRBD1 aligns across 9 bases. V lost 8 bases and J lost 6; bases outside the gene matches: 2. CDR3 size: 13 residues. Germline V gene data show CDR1 as MNHNS and CDR2 as SASEGT. The CDR3 spells CASRDRANSPLHF. The CDR3 DNA follows: TGTGCCAGCCGGGACAGGGCTAATTCACCCCTCCACTTT.

The V and J genes are TRBV11-2 and TRBJ2-7; 9 positions match TRBD1. CDR1 and CDR2 from the germline V gene are SGHAT and FQNNGV. CDR3 size: 15 residues. V lost 5 bases, J lost 5 bases, and 10 bases stayed unmatched. The CDR3 sequence: CASSTRDRAWDEQYF. CDR3 in DNA: TGTGCCAGCAGCACCCGGGACAGGGCATGGGACGAGCAGTACTTC.

V usage is TRBV7-8 and J usage is TRBJ2-3, with 9 bases fitting TRBD1. V was clipped by 2 bases and J by 1 base; unmatched bases: 4. Germline CDR1 and CDR2: SGHVS and FQNEAQ. The CDR3 covers 16 residues. The CDR3 spells CASSLKDRGGTDTQYF. The CDR3 bases are TGTGCCAGCAGCTTAAAGGACAGGGGCGGCACAGATACGCAGTATTTT.

The chain carries TRBV11-2 and TRBJ1-2; TRBD1 agrees at 9 bases. This CDR3 spans 15 amino acids. Germline V lookup: CDR1 SGHAT, CDR2 FQNNGV. V gave up 1 base and J gave up 8 bases; unmatched junction bases: 8. The CDR3 protein is CASSLATQGARGYTF. The CDR3 coding sequence is TGTGCCAGCAGCTTAGCGACACAGGGGGCGCGGGGCTACACCTTC.

The chain's CDR3 is CAIMGRMNTEAFF. In DNA form, the CDR3 reads TGTGCCATCATGGGCAGGATGAACACTGAAGCTTTCTTT. The chain has TRBV10-3 and TRBJ1-1; no clear D. The CDR3 is 13 residues long. Germline V CDR1 and CDR2: ENHRY, SYGVKD. Between the trimmed V and J ends, which lost 7 bases and 0 bases, there was a span of 9 bases.

This chain links TRBV11-2 with TRBJ2-7; no firm D call. Germline assignment: CDR1 SGHAT and CDR2 FQNNGV. This CDR3 has 14 amino acids. The V and J ends lost 1 base and 6 bases respectively, with 13 bases between them. The CDR3 DNA reads TGTGCCAGCAGCTTAGTCCCGGGCAGGCTCGAGCAGTACTTC. It encodes CASSLVPGRLEQYF.

The chain has TRBV29-1 and TRBJ2-1; D is unresolved. V was pared by 8 bases and J by 0 bases, with 11 bases between. Per the germline V gene, CDR1 is SQVTM and CDR2 is ANQGSEA. The CDR3 extends over 13 amino acids. The CDR3 protein is CSPDRDSYNEQFF. CDR3 coding DNA: TGCAGCCCAGACCGAGACTCCTACAATGAGCAGTTCTTC.

The chain has TRBV7-9 and TRBJ2-5; 8 nucleotides align to TRBD1. Per the germline V gene, CDR1 is SEHNR and CDR2 is FQNEAQ (reference sequence). J lost 5 bases, V lost 3 bases, and 5 bases had no gene match. This CDR3 is 14 amino acids long. Here the CDR3 reads CASSLDRVGETQYF. The CDR3 nucleotides read TGTGCCAGCAGCTTGGACAGGGTAGGCGAGACCCAGTACTTC.

Of note for this clone: The identical CDR3 is also encoded by other nucleotide sequences in the sample. This rearrangement joins TRBV6-5 to TRBJ1-3; no clear D. The CDR3 is 12 residues long. V was pared by 7 bases and J by 1 base, with 5 bases between. Germline V gives CDR1 MNHEY, CDR2 SVGAGI. CDR3 amino acids: CASKGSGNTIYF. The CDR3 DNA is TGTGCCAGCAAGGGATCTGGAAACACCATATATTTT.

J is TRBJ1-2 and V is TRBV11-2; 9 bases match TRBD1. V was pared by 3 bases and J by 7 bases, with 3 bases of the junction left unmatched. CDR3 length equals 13 residues. Germline V gives CDR1 SGHAT, CDR2 FQNNGV. The CDR3 nucleotides are TGTGCCAGCAGCTTCACAGGGGGCGTTGGCTACACCTTC. This codes for CASSFTGGVGYTF.

This sequence joins TRBV20-1 and TRBJ1-2, with a possible D match to TRBD1 (5 bases). CDR1 DFQATT and CDR2 SNEGSKA come from the germline V gene (reference sequence). The CDR3 has 9 amino acids. V lost 6 bases to trimming and J lost 8 bases, with 7 bases between them. The CDR3 DNA reads TGCAGTGCGGAGGGGGGCTACACCTTC. This gives the protein CSAEGGYTF.

V and J are TRBV6-5 and TRBJ1-2; 9 bases are a match to TRBD1. With 6 bases clipped from V and 7 bases from J, the junction kept 12 bases outside the gene matches. CDR1 is MNHEY and CDR2 is SVGAGI in the germline V gene. The CDR3 loop spans 15 amino acids. CDR3 amino acids: CASSILGQGGGGYTF. CDR3 DNA sequence: TGTGCCAGCAGCATTCTGGGACAGGGCGGTGGTGGCTACACCTTC.

The chain employs TRBV18 and TRBJ2-5; 14 bases map to TRBD2. Germline CDR1 and CDR2: KGHSH and LQKENI. The CDR3 is 17 amino acids. The V segment lost 3 bases and the J segment 1 base; nucleotides outside the gene matches: 4. CDR3 sequence reads: CASSPSGLAGGQETQYF. The CDR3 region has the DNA TGTGCCAGCTCACCCTCCGGACTAGCGGGAGGCCAAGAGACCCAGTACTTC.

This chain joins TRBV28 and TRBJ2-5, with 7 bases matching TRBD2. Trimming took 6 bases from V and 0 from J; bases not matched to a gene: 7. Germline loops: CDR1 MDHEN, CDR2 SYDVKM. The CDR3 covers 15 residues. The CDR3 reads CASSPSAGNQETQYF. CDR3 nucleotide sequence: TGTGCCAGCAGCCCCTCAGCGGGGAACCAAGAGACCCAGTACTTC.

V is TRBV6-6 and J is TRBJ2-7, with D perhaps matching TRBD1 (6 bases). Germline CDR1 reads MNHNY; CDR2 reads SVGAGI (reference sequence). The CDR3 totals 14 residues. V was shortened by 2 bases and J by 4 bases, with 12 bases between the two germline ends. CDR3 loop: CASSYDRQGYEQYF. As DNA, the CDR3 is TGTGCCAGCAGTTACGACCGGCAGGGGTACGAGCAGTACTTC.

CDR3 amino acids: CASSRQVNEKLFF. The CDR3 nucleotides are TGTGCCAGCTCGAGACAGGTTAATGAAAAACTGTTTTTT. The chain combines TRBV2 with TRBJ1-4; a weak D match, TRBD1 (6 bases). V was pared by 8 bases and J by 4 bases, with 11 bases between. Germline V gene data show CDR1 as SNHLY and CDR2 as FYNNEI. The CDR3 totals 13 residues. The whole variable domain, remainder taken from reference TRBV2 and TRBJ1-4, is EPEVTQTPSHQVTQMGQEVILRCVPISNHLYFYWYRQILGQKVEFLVSFYNNEISEKSEIFDDQFSVERPDGSNFTLKIRSTKLEDSAMYFCASSRQVNEKLFFGSGTQLSVL.

The rearrangement links TRBV27 to TRBJ1-5; 7 nucleotides agree with TRBD1. CDR3 size: 13 residues. The V and J ends lost 5 bases and 5 bases, in that order; junction bases with no gene match: 3. CDR1 and CDR2 from the germline V gene are MNHEY and SMNVEV (reference sequence). The CDR3 sequence: CASSQGDYQPQHF. The CDR3 region has the DNA TGTGCCAGCAGTCAGGGGGATTATCAGCCCCAGCATTTT.

CDR3 protein: CAISLGTGYYEQYF. Here the CDR3 DNA reads TGTGCCATCAGTCTCGGGACAGGGTACTACGAGCAGTACTTC. The chain joins TRBV10-3 to TRBJ2-7; 9 bases match TRBD1. From germline, CDR1 is ENHRY and CDR2 SYGVKD. Germline trimming cut 5 bases from V and 3 bases from J; bases unmatched to any gene: 5. The length of the CDR3 is 14 residues.

The rearrangement joins TRBV28 to TRBJ1-1; D is possibly TRBD1 (5 bases). This CDR3 has 13 amino acids. Germline CDR1 MDHEN, CDR2 SYDVKM. V shed 6 bases and J shed 0 bases, with 8 bases lying between them. Written as DNA, the CDR3 is TGTGCCAGCAGGCGACAGATGAACACTGAAGCTTTCTTT. It encodes CASRRQMNTEAFF. Full variable domain (remainder filled in from reference TRBV28 and TRBJ1-1): DVKVTQSSRYLVKRTGEKVFLECVQDMDHENMFWYRQDPGLGLRLIYFSYDVKMKEKGDIPEGYSVSREKKERFSLILESASTNQTSMYLCASRRQMNTEAFFGQGTRLTVV.

V is TRBV27 and J is TRBJ2-6; no clear D gene. The CDR3 loop spans 14 amino acids. The V end was cut by 8 bases, the J end by 0 bases, with 8 bases between. Germline CDR1 reads MNHEY; CDR2 reads SMNVEV (reference sequence). CDR3 amino acids: CASAVGSGANVLTF. CDR3 nucleotide sequence: TGTGCCAGCGCTGTAGGCTCTGGGGCCAACGTCCTGACTTTC. The variable domain in full, completed from reference TRBV27 and TRBJ2-6, reads EAQVTQNPRYLITVTGKKLTVTCSQNMNHEYMSWYRQDPGLGLRQIYYSMNVEVTDKGDVPEGYKVSRKEKRNFPLILESPSPNQTSLYFCASAVGSGANVLTFGAGSRLTVL.

The chain couples TRBV2 to TRBJ2-1, with 9 positions matching TRBD2. V gave up 8 bases and J gave up 10 bases; unmatched junction bases: 9. The CDR3 consists of 13 residues. From germline, CDR1 is SNHLY and CDR2 FYNNEI. This CDR3 reads CASFLAGRGEQFF. CDR3 nucleotides: TGTGCCAGCTTTCTAGCGGGAAGGGGCGAGCAGTTCTTC.

The chain carries TRBV5-5 and TRBJ2-7; D is undetermined. CDR1 and CDR2 from the germline V gene are SGHKS and YYEKEE (reference sequence). The CDR3 is 16 amino acids. Deletions cut 2 bases from V and 2 bases from J, with 17 bases between. This CDR3 reads CASSFEAPTVTYEQYF. In DNA, the CDR3 is TGTGCCAGCAGCTTTGAAGCTCCCACGGTAACCTACGAGCAGTACTTC.

The chain employs TRBV5-1 and TRBJ1-6, with TRBD1 matching 7 bases. The germline V gene encodes CDR1 SGHRS and CDR2 YFSETQ. The CDR3 has 16 residues. With V trimmed by 5 bases and J by 9 bases, 14 bases remained unmatched. CDR3 region: CASSFGGQRGTSPLHF. CDR3 coding DNA: TGCGCCAGCAGTTTTGGGGGACAGAGGGGGACTTCACCCCTCCACTTT.